This T cell receptor beta chain appears in the sequencing data of a study of blood T cells in healthy people across ages. The study, taken as a whole, reports: Compared with aged donors, long-lived donors showed fewer expanded clones, suggesting selection.

This clonotype showed up many times. What it recognizes is unknown. Per sample, at least 6 micrograms of total RNA were extracted. Trimming removed 2 bases at V and 6 bases at J, with 8 bases between. CDR1 is SGHTA, CDR2 FQGNSA, per germline. The length of the CDR3 is 12 residues. The use of a sample-barcoded 5' primer and a J-beta primer mix characterized a second PCR of roughly 6 to 12 cycles. TCRdb processed the 5' RACE reads anew with MiXCR; each CDR3 protein has one entry. This sample has hundreds of thousands of distinct CDR3 sequences, with around 41% found just once. The clonotype was recovered from an elderly man in good health. The chain recombines TRBV7-2 with TRBJ2-7; D is undetermined. What was sequenced was blood. The CDR3 region has the DNA TGTGCCAGCAGCTTACTGGGTGTCGAGCAGTACTTC. Amino acid sequence: CASSLLGVEQYF.